This T cell receptor (beta chain) comes out of a study of blood T cell repertoires in COVID-19. Assay: immunoSEQ multiplex PCR; the TCRdb copy retains only in-frame clones and omits some. Altogether under 200,000 clones are present, nearly 90% being singletons, with the ten largest covering about 22%. Germline trimming cut 2 bases from V and 4 bases from J; bases unmatched to any gene: 10. This CDR3 is 16 amino acids long. Germline CDR1 MGHRA, CDR2 YSYEKL. The chain has TRBV4-1 and TRBJ1-1; 7 bases agree with TRBD1. The clonotype originates from a man aged 55 to 70 with active or convalescent COVID-19. What was sequenced was peripheral blood. The CDR3 DNA follows: TGCGCCAGCAGCCAACCTCCAGGGGGAGGATTCACTGAAGCTTTCTTT. It yields the protein CASSQPPGGGFTEAFF.